These T cell receptor beta chains were read from a single sample in a study of cytomegalovirus exposure and HLA in healthy donors. TCRdb keeps only in-frame clones here, not all; method: immunoSEQ multiplex PCR. The table has around 160,000 clones, 77% seen once; the top ten hold around 2%. Sample: PBMCs. The receptors were gathered from a man over 45 in good health and CMV-seropositive. The conserved cysteine and the conserved F or W are not part of the CDR3 here. Fields, in order: CDR3 protein, J gene, D gene, V gene, clone size. The D gene is left open where the match is weak. Expanded clones get a size class; other rows say once, few or many, or leave the size out.

CDR3: AISEISGGEQY
J: TRBJ2-7
D: TRBD2
V: TRBV10-3
size: .

CDR3: ASSRDRANTEAF
J: TRBJ1-1
D: TRBD1
V: TRBV2
size: .

CDR3: ASSPQQGRNTEAF
J: TRBJ1-1
D: TRBD1
V: TRBV7-2
size: .

CDR3: ASSFGVSSYNEQF
J: TRBJ2-1
D: .
V: TRBV7-8
size: few

CDR3: ASSFYGGRYQETQY
J: TRBJ2-5
D: .
V: TRBV7-3
size: .

CDR3: ASSLVGNNEQF
J: TRBJ2-1
D: .
V: TRBV7-9
size: .

CDR3: ASSLSLAGTDTQY
J: TRBJ2-3
D: TRBD2
V: TRBV7-2
size: .

CDR3: ASSLATGFQTQY
J: TRBJ2-5
D: .
V: TRBV7-9
size: .

CDR3: ASSPHWGADTQY
J: TRBJ2-3
D: .
V: TRBV4-1
size: .

CDR3: ASEQGARTEAF
J: TRBJ1-1
D: TRBD1
V: TRBV7-9
size: .

CDR3: ASSSTTLLTGLTDTQY
J: TRBJ2-3
D: .
V: TRBV5-6
size: .

CDR3: ASSLGTGGFYGYT
J: TRBJ1-2
D: TRBD1
V: TRBV5-1
size: .

CDR3: SVSGRGPYNEQF
J: TRBJ2-1
D: TRBD2
V: TRBV29-1
size: once

CDR3: ASSLPGQGAYNEQF
J: TRBJ2-1
D: TRBD1
V: TRBV7-2
size: .

CDR3: ASSLYGYGGGYEQY
J: TRBJ2-7
D: TRBD2
V: TRBV7-2
size: .

CDR3: ATSTHRTRGNQPQH
J: TRBJ1-5
D: .
V: TRBV15
size: .

CDR3: ASREGQGAFGTGELF
J: TRBJ2-2
D: TRBD1
V: TRBV4-3
size: .

CDR3: ASSVSSGQVNNEQF
J: TRBJ2-1
D: .
V: TRBV5-6
size: .

CDR3: ASSGGTGGDTQY
J: TRBJ2-3
D: TRBD1
V: TRBV5-1
size: .

CDR3: ASAGLNQPQH
J: TRBJ1-5
D: .
V: TRBV5-6
size: .

CDR3: ASSYSSGGEKLF
J: TRBJ1-4
D: TRBD1
V: TRBV6-5
size: .

CDR3: ASSLGQGRWH
J: TRBJ1-5
D: TRBD1
V: TRBV7-8
size: .

CDR3: ASSSNHRGLNNEQF
J: TRBJ2-1
D: TRBD1
V: TRBV11-1
size: .

CDR3: ASSFAGVYTDTQY
J: TRBJ2-3
D: TRBD2
V: TRBV7-2
size: few

CDR3: ASSPRLAGEETQY
J: TRBJ2-5
D: TRBD2
V: TRBV7-8
size: once

CDR3: ASSEIRGYGLAGALAKNIQY
J: TRBJ2-4
D: TRBD2
V: TRBV6-1
size: .

CDR3: ASSWTGSNQPQH
J: TRBJ1-5
D: TRBD1
V: TRBV7-8
size: .

CDR3: ASSDRATPMGNEQF
J: TRBJ2-1
D: .
V: TRBV9
size: .

CDR3: ASSLSRGDEQY
J: TRBJ2-7
D: .
V: TRBV7-3
size: .

CDR3: ASSPTDRTNSPLH
J: TRBJ1-6
D: .
V: TRBV5-1
size: few

CDR3: ASKPGTAGNTIY
J: TRBJ1-3
D: TRBD1
V: TRBV28
size: once

CDR3: ASSRGGGTDTQY
J: TRBJ2-3
D: .
V: TRBV19
size: few

CDR3: AWSVLGTTYNEQF
J: TRBJ2-1
D: .
V: TRBV30
size: .

CDR3: ASRRLNTEAF
J: TRBJ1-1
D: .
V: TRBV19
size: .

CDR3: ASSQAGTGIWTGELF
J: TRBJ2-2
D: .
V: TRBV21-1
size: .

CDR3: ASSLAGTTDTQY
J: TRBJ2-3
D: .
V: TRBV5-4
size: .

CDR3: ASSPQGAAEKLF
J: TRBJ1-4
D: .
V: TRBV18
size: .

CDR3: ASSLLSQGQSPLH
J: TRBJ1-6
D: .
V: TRBV7-8
size: .

CDR3: ASNRGQRQPQH
J: TRBJ1-5
D: TRBD1
V: TRBV2
size: .

CDR3: ASSQARDREYEQY
J: TRBJ2-7
D: TRBD1
V: TRBV4-1
size: .

CDR3: ASSSHGTGNSGNTIY
J: TRBJ1-3
D: TRBD1
V: TRBV7-8
size: .

CDR3: ASSLAPQGVNQPQH
J: TRBJ1-5
D: TRBD1
V: TRBV27
size: .

CDR3: ASSVLGGYYGNTIY
J: TRBJ1-3
D: TRBD1
V: TRBV11-2
size: once

CDR3: ASSLGQANTEAF
J: TRBJ1-1
D: .
V: TRBV7-6
size: once

CDR3: ASMLRNTEAF
J: TRBJ1-1
D: .
V: TRBV19
size: .

CDR3: ASSESPGGYGYT
J: TRBJ1-2
D: TRBD1
V: TRBV10-1
size: .

CDR3: ASSRQEHFEAF
J: TRBJ1-1
D: .
V: TRBV4-1
size: .

CDR3: ASSGTGGRQTQY
J: TRBJ2-5
D: TRBD1
V: TRBV9
size: .

CDR3: ASSLMGQGFIGSGNQPQH
J: TRBJ1-5
D: TRBD1
V: TRBV27
size: once

CDR3: ASSVGIGGYT
J: TRBJ1-2
D: .
V: TRBV9
size: .